Listed here are 29 T cell receptor beta chains from one sample, sequenced in a study of T-cell reconstitution after alpha-beta-depleted transplantation in children. As it was prepared, the TCRbeta library received unique molecular identifiers. TCRdb passed the PCR reads through MiXCR, listing each CDR3 protein once. The sample comprises over 400,000 distinct CDR3 sequences, roughly an eighth of which are singletons, and 4.5% to 6% rests with the top ten. The sequenced sample was PBMCs from the stem cell graft donor, obtained from the stem cell graft. The source is a human donor who donated a stem cell graft to a child with combined immunodeficiency.

The table lists this clonotype with many counts. The chain uses TRBV12-3 or TRBV12-4 and TRBJ1-2, with D hard to call. CDR3 length: 13 residues. Trimming cost V 3 bases and J 0 bases, with 5 bases left between them. CDR3: CASSLNSNYGYTF. The CDR3 DNA reads as TGTGCCAGCAGTTTGAACTCTAACTATGGCTACACCTTC.

The chain links TRBV20-1 to TRBJ1-2; D is uncertain. Germline loops: CDR1 DFQATT, CDR2 SNEGSKA (reference sequence). The CDR3 contains 13 residues. V lost 3 bases, J lost 6 bases, and 14 bases lay in between. The CDR3 loop is CSASSGRAHGYTF. Here the CDR3 DNA reads TGCAGTGCTAGTTCCGGTAGGGCTCATGGCTACACCTTC.

Remarks on this clonotype: Because it lacks the conserved phenylalanine or tryptophan at the end, this CDR3 is likely a read error. The V and J genes are TRBV12-3 or TRBV12-4 and TRBJ1-1; the D gene is possibly TRBD1 (5 bases). V was clipped by 10 bases and J by 3 bases, with 27 bases between them. The CDR3 has 17 amino acids. The DNA of the CDR3 is TGTGCCATCAATTCCTGGAGGGGCAGGGTTCGGGACACTGAAGCTTTCCTT. Protein: CAINSWRGRVRDTEAFL.

J is TRBJ2-1 and V is TRBV5-6; D gene unclear. CDR3 length: 17 amino acids. Germline CDR1 is SGHDT and CDR2 is YYEEEE. V was pared by 7 bases and J by 0 bases, with 20 bases between. CDR3: CASRASPPLFSYNEQFF. As DNA, the CDR3 is TGTGCCAGCCGGGCCAGTCCGCCTCTATTCTCCTACAATGAGCAGTTCTTC. The whole variable domain, remainder taken from reference TRBV5-6 and TRBJ2-1, is DAGVTQSPTHLIKTRGQQVTLRCSPKSGHDTVSWYQQALGQGPQFIFQYYEEEERQRGNFPDRFSGHQFPNYSSELNVNALLLGDSALYLCASRASPPLFSYNEQFFGPGTRLTVL.

This clonotype has at least ten counts. The chain combines TRBV20-1 with TRBJ2-7; 11 bases line up with TRBD2. V shed 3 bases, J shed 4 bases, and the junction held 8 bases outside the gene matches. Germline V gives CDR1 DFQATT, CDR2 SNEGSKA (reference sequence). CDR3 size: 15 residues. This CDR3 is CSASKPGLAVYEQYF. CDR3 sequence (DNA): TGCAGTGCTAGCAAACCGGGACTAGCGGTTTACGAGCAGTACTTC.

This clonotype was detected only a few times. The chain has TRBV19 and TRBJ2-5; 7 bases align to TRBD2. This CDR3 has 15 residues. V was pared by 5 bases and J by 1 base, with 7 bases of the junction left unmatched. CDR1 and CDR2 (germline): LNHDA, SQIVND (reference sequence). The CDR3 DNA sequence: TGTGCCAGTAGTCCAAGAGCGGGGCCCCAAGAGACCCAGTACTTC. Translation: CASSPRAGPQETQYF.

V gene TRBV3-1 combines with J gene TRBJ2-7; TRBD2 matches 11 bases. Germline-derived CDR1 and CDR2 are LGHDT and YNNKEL (reference sequence). The trim removed 5 bases at V and 3 bases at J, leaving 6 bases unmatched. There are 15 residues in the CDR3. Written as DNA, the CDR3 is TGTGCCAGCAGCGTCCGACTAGCGGGGATCTACGAGCAGTACTTC. Translating gives CASSVRLAGIYEQYF.

This clonotype has at least ten counts. The chain is built from TRBV11-2 and TRBJ2-7; D ambiguous. The CDR3 contains 12 residues. V was trimmed by 5 bases and J by 5 bases, leaving 10 bases between them. CDR1 and CDR2 (germline): SGHAT, FQNNGV. Here the CDR3 reads CASSGQGHEQYF. The CDR3 DNA reads TGTGCCAGCAGCGGCCAAGGCCACGAGCAGTACTTC.

V and J are TRBV7-6 and TRBJ1-5, with D maybe TRBD1 (6 bases). V was trimmed by 5 bases and J by 7 bases, leaving 21 bases between them. Germline loops: CDR1 SGHVS, CDR2 FNYEAQ. The CDR3 length is 16 residues. The CDR3 bases are TGTGCCAGCAGCCTACCGGGCAGGGGAGAAGGGCAGCCCCAGCATTTT. Its translation is CASSLPGRGEGQPQHF.

The rearrangement uses TRBV7-2 and TRBJ1-2, with 7 positions matching TRBD1. Germline lookup yields CDR1 SGHTA and CDR2 FQGNSA. V trimming: 2 bases; J trimming: 3 bases; junction bases outside the gene matches: 3. The CDR3 runs 14 residues. CDR3 bases: TGTGCCAGCAGCTTAAGAGGGACAGACTATGGCTACACCTTC. Amino acids: CASSLRGTDYGYTF.

The chain has TRBV7-9 and TRBJ2-7; 8 bases agree with TRBD2. Trimming removed 5 bases from V and 5 bases from J; junction bases left unmatched: 5. The CDR3 runs to 13 residues. Germline V gene lookup returns CDR1 SEHNR and CDR2 FQNEAQ (reference sequence). The CDR3 reads CASSRGGWNEQYF. The CDR3 DNA is TGTGCCAGCAGCCGCGGGGGGTGGAACGAGCAGTACTTC.

This clonotype was seen many times. The chain is built from TRBV27 and TRBJ2-2; TRBD1 or TRBD2 may be the D gene (5 bases each). The CDR3 extends over 15 amino acids. The germline V gene encodes CDR1 MNHEY and CDR2 SMNVEV (reference sequence). V lost 7 bases and J lost 4, with 16 bases in between. CDR3 nucleotide sequence: TGTGCCAGCACCCCCGGGGCCCGAAGCACCGGGGAGCTGTTTTTT. Amino acid sequence: CASTPGARSTGELFF.

The chain has TRBV7-8 and TRBJ2-2; 11 positions agree with TRBD2. The CDR3 is 15 residues long. The germline gives CDR1 SGHVS, CDR2 FQNEAQ. V lost 3 bases, J lost 4 bases, and 1 base stayed unmatched. CDR3 amino acids: CASSLGLAATGELFF. As DNA, the CDR3 is TGTGCCAGCAGCTTGGGACTAGCGGCCACCGGGGAGCTGTTTTTT.

This clonotype was detected ten times or more. V and J are TRBV30 and TRBJ2-7, with 9 bases identical to TRBD1. V gave up 4 bases and J gave up 6 bases; unmatched junction bases: 7. The CDR3 covers 13 residues. The germline CDR1 and CDR2 sequences are GTSNPN and SVGIG (reference sequence). CDR3 sequence (DNA): TGTGCCTGGACCCACCAGACAGGGGGCGAGCAGTACTTC. This gives the protein CAWTHQTGGEQYF.

This clonotype was counted between two and nine times. The chain carries TRBV7-9 and TRBJ2-1; 7 nucleotides align to TRBD1. Germline V gives CDR1 SEHNR, CDR2 FQNEAQ (reference sequence). This CDR3 has 12 residues. Trimming cost V 5 bases and J 12 bases; bases outside gene matches: 7. CDR3 in amino acids: CASSLNRGRQFF. The CDR3 DNA reads as TGTGCCAGCAGCCTAAACAGGGGACGGCAGTTCTTC.

This clonotype was picked up many times. V and J are TRBV6-2 or TRBV6-3 and TRBJ2-7; 7 bases align to TRBD1. This CDR3 comprises 14 residues. V lost 2 bases and J lost 2; bases outside the gene matches: 3. Germline V lookup: CDR1 MNHEY, CDR2 SVGEGT. The CDR3 here is CASSYLTGAYEQYF. The DNA of the CDR3 is TGTGCCAGCAGTTACCTTACAGGGGCCTACGAGCAGTACTTC.

This clonotype came up many times. The genes are TRBV7-8 and TRBJ1-1, with D possibly matching TRBD1 (5 bases). Germline CDR1 and CDR2: SGHVS and FQNEAQ. CDR3 size: 13 residues. Trimming left V 2 bases short and J 7 bases short, with 11 bases between. CDR3 sequence (DNA): TGTGCCAGCAGCTTATATGTGGGACTTGAAGCTTTCTTT. The encoded protein is CASSLYVGLEAFF.

This clonotype was detected only a few times. The V gene is TRBV10-3, the J gene TRBJ2-2; D gene ambiguous. Between the trimmed V and J ends, which lost 10 bases and 1 base, there was a span of 16 bases. The CDR3 runs to 15 residues. Germline V gene sequence: CDR1 ENHRY, CDR2 SYGVKD. Here the CDR3 reads CATKDQALNTGELFF. The CDR3 DNA reads TGTGCCACCAAGGATCAGGCCCTGAACACCGGGGAGCTGTTTTTT.

This chain links TRBV7-2 with TRBJ2-5; TRBD1 matches 7 bases. From germline, CDR1 is SGHTA and CDR2 FQGNSA. This CDR3 has 14 amino acids. The J segment lost 2 bases and the V segment lost 5 bases, leaving 5 bases of the junction unmatched. CDR3 coding DNA: TGTGCCAGCAGCCCCAGGACAGGACAAGAGACCCAGTACTTC. As protein: CASSPRTGQETQYF.

This clonotype was counted between two and nine times. V is TRBV6-1 and J is TRBJ1-2, with a tentative D call TRBD1 (5 bases). The V gene lost 3 bases and the J gene lost 2 bases, with 13 bases spanning the gap. This CDR3 comprises 15 residues. Germline loops: CDR1 MNHNS, CDR2 SASEGT. CDR3 sequence reads: CASSDLRGRNYGYTF. In DNA form, the CDR3 reads TGTGCCAGCAGTGACTTAAGGGGTCGGAACTATGGCTACACCTTC.

This clonotype appeared a few times. The J gene is TRBJ2-2, the V gene TRBV20-1, with 10 positions matching TRBD2. Trimming took 1 base from V and 4 from J; bases not matched to a gene: 6. Germline loops: CDR1 DFQATT, CDR2 SNEGSKA (reference sequence). The CDR3 totals 16 residues. The CDR3 region has the DNA TGCAGTGCTAGAGCTCTAGCGGGAGACATCACCGGGGAGCTGTTTTTT. Translated, it gives CSARALAGDITGELFF.

This clonotype was observed at least ten times. Here the CDR3 reads CASSVEGIASTDTQYF. The CDR3 coding sequence is TGTGCCAGCAGCGTAGAGGGTATCGCCAGCACAGATACGCAGTATTTT. V is TRBV9 and J is TRBJ2-3, with D uncertain. Trimming took off 0 bases at V and 0 bases at J, with 11 bases between the two ends. The CDR3 spans 16 residues. The germline V gene has CDR1 SGDLS and CDR2 YYNGEE.

J is TRBJ2-1 and V is TRBV12-3 or TRBV12-4; no reliable D call. This CDR3 spans 16 amino acids. Trimming removed 2 bases from V and 0 bases from J, with 11 bases in between. CDR3 region: CASSLRARSSYNEQFF. CDR3 DNA sequence: TGTGCCAGCAGTTTACGGGCCAGAAGCTCCTACAATGAGCAGTTCTTC.

This chain joins TRBV29-1 and TRBJ2-3; 12 bases map to TRBD1. Germline V gene sequence: CDR1 SQVTM, CDR2 ANQGSEA. The CDR3 is 14 residues long. Unmatched junction bases numbered 4, after V lost 5 bases and J lost 4 bases. The CDR3 sequence is CSVRDRGRADTQYF. The CDR3 nucleotides read TGCAGCGTTAGGGACAGGGGGCGCGCAGATACGCAGTATTTT.

CDR3 DNA sequence: TGTGCCACCCTTACAGGTTATGGCTACACCTTC. This codes for CATLTGYGYTF. V usage is TRBV28 and J usage is TRBJ1-2, with D possibly being TRBD1 (5 bases). With 10 bases removed from V and 5 bases from J, the gap between germline ends came to 11 bases. This CDR3 is 11 amino acids long. Germline V gives CDR1 MDHEN, CDR2 SYDVKM.

This rearrangement joins TRBV6-5 to TRBJ2-7, with TRBD2 identical over 9 bases. Losses at the gene ends were 5 bases for V and 2 bases for J; bases not matched to a gene: 7. This CDR3 is 15 amino acids long. Germline CDR1 is MNHEY and CDR2 is SVGAGI. The CDR3 spells CASSSPSGVAYEQYF. As DNA, the CDR3 is TGTGCCAGCAGTAGCCCTAGCGGGGTTGCCTACGAGCAGTACTTC.

This clonotype was observed many times. The chain uses TRBV20-1 and TRBJ2-2, with 8 bases aligning to TRBD2. In germline, CDR1 is DFQATT, CDR2 SNEGSKA (reference sequence). V shed 6 bases, J shed 3 bases, and the junction held 3 bases outside the gene matches. The CDR3 spans 13 residues. The CDR3 bases are TGCAGTGCCAGACTAGCGTACACCGGGGAGCTGTTTTTT. Residues: CSARLAYTGELFF.

This clonotype appeared a few times. The gene calls are TRBV4-2 and TRBJ2-1; no clear D. Germline V lookup: CDR1 LGHNA, CDR2 YNFKEQ. The V and J ends lost 0 bases and 5 bases respectively, with 11 bases between them. This CDR3 is built from 15 residues. The CDR3 nucleotides read TGTGCCAGCAGCCAAGATTGGCAGGTAAACAATGAGCAGTTCTTC. This sequence encodes CASSQDWQVNNEQFF.

This clonotype has a count of ten or more. This sequence joins TRBV4-3 and TRBJ2-1; 7 bases agree with TRBD2. V gave up 4 bases and J gave up 2 bases; unmatched junction bases: 2. CDR3 length: 14 residues. Germline V lookup: CDR1 LGHNA, CDR2 YSLEER. CDR3 DNA sequence: TGCGCCAGCAGCCCTAGCGGTCCCTACAATGAGCAGTTCTTC. Protein sequence: CASSPSGPYNEQFF.